These 9 T cell receptor beta chains share one sample of origin, sequenced in a study of response to subunit inactivated influenza vaccine. Each CDR3 protein gets one entry after TCRdb re-called the RT-PCR reads with MiXCR. The sample consists of 650,000 to 800,000 distinct CDR3 sequences, approximately 14% of them appearing once. This sample comprised PBMCs from blood, obtained 14 days before vaccination. These TCRs come from a man aged 45-60 years who received an inactivated influenza vaccine.

J is TRBJ2-1 and V is TRBV7-8; 8 nucleotides agree with TRBD2. The CDR3 sequence is 14 residues long. V lost 4 bases to trimming and J lost 6 bases; unmatched junction nucleotides: 5. Germline V gives CDR1 SGHVS, CDR2 FQNEAQ. This chain's CDR3 is CASSSMAGGNEQFF. The CDR3 DNA follows: TGTGCCAGCAGCTCGATGGCGGGAGGCAATGAGCAGTTCTTC.

This clonotype was found a few times. The V gene is TRBV6-5, the J gene TRBJ1-3, with no clear D. Germline CDR1 MNHEY, CDR2 SVGAGI. The length of the CDR3 is 16 residues. The V gene lost 4 bases and the J gene lost 0 bases, with 13 bases spanning the gap. The CDR3 loop is CASSLSPGSSGNTIYF. CDR3 bases: TGTGCCAGCAGTTTAAGTCCCGGCAGCTCTGGAAACACCATATATTTT.

This clonotype was counted between two and nine times. This CDR3 is CATSQREWGSDTQYF. In DNA, the CDR3 is TGTGCCACCAGCCAGAGAGAATGGGGTTCAGATACGCAGTATTTT. This chain links TRBV15 with TRBJ2-3; no firm D call. The CDR3 spans 15 residues. V lost 5 bases and J 4 bases, leaving 16 bases between the germline ends. Germline lookup yields CDR1 LNHNV and CDR2 YYDKDF (reference sequence).

This clonotype was picked up a small number of times. The rearrangement uses TRBV28 and TRBJ2-7; 9 bases map to TRBD1. The germline V gene has CDR1 MDHEN and CDR2 SYDVKM. This CDR3 contains 16 residues. V lost 3 bases, J lost 0 bases, and 6 bases stayed unmatched. CDR3 loop: CASSFRTGVGSYEQYF. As DNA, the CDR3 is TGTGCCAGCAGTTTTCGGACAGGGGTCGGCTCCTACGAGCAGTACTTC.

The chain carries TRBV10-1 and TRBJ1-3; D is unclear. The V and J ends lost 0 bases and 3 bases respectively, with 3 bases between them. The CDR3 totals 13 residues. Germline CDR1 is WNHNN and CDR2 is SYGVQD (reference sequence). The CDR3 DNA is TGCGCCAGCAGTGAGTCCTTTGGAAACACCATATATTTT. Its translation: CASSESFGNTIYF.

This clonotype appeared a few times. In DNA, the CDR3 is TGCAGTGCGCCGTCACCACGTAGCAATCAGCCCCAGCATTTT. As protein: CSAPSPRSNQPQHF. The V call is TRBV20-1, the J call TRBJ1-5, with D uncertain. CDR1 and CDR2 (germline): DFQATT, SNEGSKA (reference sequence). The CDR3 is 14 amino acids. Deletions cut 6 bases from V and 0 bases from J, with 12 bases between.

This clonotype was seen at least ten times. The chain carries TRBV28 and TRBJ2-1; 11 bases match TRBD2. This CDR3 is built from 13 residues. V gave up 7 bases and J gave up 7 bases; unmatched junction bases: 3. CDR1 MDHEN and CDR2 SYDVKM come from the germline V gene. The DNA of the CDR3 is TGTGCCAGCAAGCTAGCGGGAGGTAATGAGCAGTTCTTC. This translates into CASKLAGGNEQFF.

This chain joins TRBV5-1 and TRBJ2-4; tentative D call: TRBD1 (6 bases). The germline V gene has CDR1 SGHRS and CDR2 YFSETQ. The CDR3 sequence is 14 residues long. Trimming stripped 6 bases from V and 3 bases from J, with 13 bases between. CDR3 amino acids: CASNSGQVKNIQYF. The CDR3 DNA is TGCGCCAGCAACTCGGGACAAGTCAAAAACATTCAGTACTTC.

The V call is TRBV4-1, the J call TRBJ2-5; D tentatively fits TRBD1 or TRBD2 (5 bases each). V was cut by 0 bases and J by 7 bases, with 21 bases left in between. This CDR3 comprises 17 residues. The germline CDR1 and CDR2 sequences are MGHRA and YSYEKL. The CDR3 coding sequence is TGCGCCAGCAGCCAAGATGTTTCCGGGACCGCCTTGGGGACCCAGTACTTC. Amino acid sequence: CASSQDVSGTALGTQYF.